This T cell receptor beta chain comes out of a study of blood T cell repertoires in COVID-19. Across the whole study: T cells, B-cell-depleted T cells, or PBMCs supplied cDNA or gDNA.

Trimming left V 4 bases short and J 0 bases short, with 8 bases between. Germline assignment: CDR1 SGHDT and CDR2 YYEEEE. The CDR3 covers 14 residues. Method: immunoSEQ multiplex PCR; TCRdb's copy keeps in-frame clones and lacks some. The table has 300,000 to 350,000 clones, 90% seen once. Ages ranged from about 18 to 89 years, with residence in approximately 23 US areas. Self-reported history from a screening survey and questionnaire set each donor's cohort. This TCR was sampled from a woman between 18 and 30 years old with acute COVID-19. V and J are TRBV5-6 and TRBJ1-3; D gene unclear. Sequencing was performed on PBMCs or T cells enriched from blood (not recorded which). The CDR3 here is CASSPQHSGNTIYF. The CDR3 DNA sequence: TGTGCCAGCAGCCCACAGCACTCTGGAAACACCATATATTTT.